This T cell receptor beta chain was retrieved from a study of spatial heterogeneity in lung cancer. General study results and limits: Higher tumor mutation counts went along with higher counts of expanded intratumoral alpha and beta TCRs.

As for time point: sample taken at primary tumor resection. Regarding this clonotype: What it recognizes is unknown.

TCRdb independently ran MiXCR on the 5' RACE reads; one entry per CDR3 protein. This repertoire shows thousands of distinct CDR3 sequences, roughly 6% found once; its top ten account for over 20%. CDR3 length: 17 residues. Between the trimmed V and J ends, which lost 0 bases and 0 bases, there was a span of 12 bases. CDR1 and CDR2 from the germline V gene are MNHEY and SVGAGI. This clonotype originated in a female donor with early-stage non-small cell lung cancer. The source was lung tumor tissue, collected at surgery. The chain uses TRBV6-5 and TRBJ1-5, with TRBD1 as a possible D gene (5 bases). CDR3 protein: CASSYSWDPTSNQPQHF. The CDR3 coding sequence is TGTGCCAGCAGTTACTCATGGGACCCAACTAGCAATCAGCCCCAGCATTTT.